This T cell receptor (beta chain) is from a study of blood T cell repertoires in COVID-19. The overall study: Samples of COVID-19 (acute and convalescent) were obtained from the United States, Italy and Spain.

Original processing methods: Using reference gene primer amplification, nucleated cell counts were estimated. This table comes from immunoSEQ multiplex PCR, and its TCRdb copy is limited to in-frame clones, with some not included. The V and J calls and clone size come from that table; D and trimming were worked out from the DNA. This table has around 270,000 clones, 80% to 90% appearing once. Someone with COVID-19 had been met by exposed participants within 2 weeks before study entry. This receptor was identified in a woman between 35 and 50 years old who had been exposed to COVID-19. Specimen: PBMCs or T cells enriched from blood (not recorded which).

The DNA for the CDR3 is TGTGCCAGCTCACTCAGACAGGGGGATCAGCCCCAGCATTTT. Translated, it gives CASSLRQGDQPQHF. The chain combines TRBV18 with TRBJ1-5; 9 nucleotides agree with TRBD1. The germline gives CDR1 KGHSH, CDR2 LQKENI. V lost 4 bases to trimming and J lost 5 bases; unmatched junction nucleotides: 3. CDR3 length equals 14 residues.